Listed here are 8 T cell receptor beta chains from one sample, sequenced in a study of beta chain features in type 1 diabetes. Which antigens these TCRs recognize remains unknown. Expressed TCRB transcripts were sequenced because the isolated RNA had all been reverse transcribed beforehand. Repertoires were generated with immunoSEQ multiplex PCR, while TCRdb's copy carries only in-frame clones and drops some. The sample gives hundreds of thousands of clones, about 14% of which show up once; approximately 0.042% is in the top ten. Study-level results: TCRB CDR3s were moderately but significantly shorter in Type 1 diabetes patients in all four CD4+ subsets.

The sequenced sample was naive CD4+ T cells from blood. The receptors were gathered from a young man with type 1 diabetes.

The chain carries TRBV28 and TRBJ1-2, with 8 bases identical to TRBD1. J was trimmed by 4 bases and V by 4 bases; bases with no gene match: 17. Germline values: CDR1 MDHEN, CDR2 SYDVKM. The CDR3 spans 18 residues. The CDR3 DNA reads as TGTGCCAGCAGTTCCCAACAGGGGGTGGGAACCCCTGGCTATGGCTACACCTTC. Its translation is CASSSQQGVGTPGYGYTF.

This chain joins TRBV6-4 and TRBJ2-3, with 9 positions matching TRBD2. Germline assignment: CDR1 MRHNA and CDR2 SNTAGT. CDR3 length: 15 residues. V dropped 2 bases and J dropped 6; count of bases not matched to a gene: 6. The CDR3 loop is CASSDRAGGPDTQYF. In DNA form, the CDR3 reads TGTGCCAGCAGTGACAGAGCGGGAGGCCCGGATACGCAGTATTTT.

V and J are TRBV11-3 and TRBJ2-5; D unclear. V shed 4 bases and J shed 2 bases, with 14 bases lying between them. The CDR3 covers 15 residues. Germline CDR1 is SGHNT and CDR2 is YENEEA. CDR3 coding DNA: TGTGCCAGCAGCTCTCCGGGCTACCAACAAGAGACCCAGTACTTC. Protein product: CASSSPGYQQETQYF. The full variable domain, rest sourced from reference TRBV11-3 and TRBJ2-5, is EAGVVQSPRYKIIEKKQPVAFWCNPISGHNTLYWYLQNLGQGPELLIRYENEEAVDDSQLPKDRFSAERLKGVDSTLKIQPAELGDSAVYLCASSSPGYQQETQYFGPGTRLLVL.

The chain has TRBV30 and TRBJ2-3; TRBD2 might be the D (5 bases). The CDR3 runs to 13 residues. V was trimmed by 7 bases and J by 0 bases, leaving 11 bases between them. CDR1 and CDR2 from the germline V gene are GTSNPN and SVGIG (reference sequence). The DNA of the CDR3 is TGTGCCTCAGGACTCTCTAGCACAGATACGCAGTATTTT. This codes for CASGLSSTDTQYF.

This clone has just a few counts. This sequence joins TRBV2 and TRBJ1-5; 10 bases map to TRBD1. The V gene end was trimmed by 4 bases and the J gene end by 2 bases; junction bases not matched to a gene: 2. Germline V lookup: CDR1 SNHLY, CDR2 FYNNEI. The CDR3 is made up of 15 amino acids. In nucleotides, the CDR3 is TGTGCCAGCAGTGGGACAGGGGGACGCAATCAGCCCCAGCATTTT. Translated, it gives CASSGTGGRNQPQHF.

This clone was seen only a few times. CDR3: CASSPTGSNYGYTF. The CDR3 DNA reads as TGTGCCAGCAGCCCGACAGGGTCTAACTATGGCTACACCTTC. The chain is built from TRBV11-2 and TRBJ1-2; TRBD1 aligns across 7 bases. Per the germline V gene, CDR1 is SGHAT and CDR2 is FQNNGV. CDR3 size: 14 residues. Unmatched junction bases numbered 3, after V lost 5 bases and J lost 0 bases. The variable domain in full, completed from reference TRBV11-2 and TRBJ1-2, reads EAGVAQSPRYKIIEKRQSVAFWCNPISGHATLYWYQQILGQGPKLLIQFQNNGVVDDSQLPKDRFSAERLKGVDSTLKIQPAKLEDSAVYLCASSPTGSNYGYTFGSGTRLTVV.

J is TRBJ2-3 and V is TRBV6-6; maybe TRBD1 (5 bases). CDR1 and CDR2 (germline): MNHNY, SVGAGI (reference sequence). V was cut by 5 bases and J by 7 bases, with 10 bases left in between. The CDR3 contains 12 residues. In nucleotides, the CDR3 is TGTGCCAGCAGTAGTGACAGTTATACGCAGTATTTT. It is translated as CASSSDSYTQYF.

The chain recombines TRBV25-1 with TRBJ2-1; TRBD1 might be the D (5 bases). The CDR3 covers 16 residues. Germline V gene sequence: CDR1 MGHDK, CDR2 SYGVNS. Trimming cost V 2 bases and J 5 bases, with 16 bases left between them. This chain's CDR3 is CASSESGAERNNEQFF. In DNA form, the CDR3 reads TGTGCCAGCAGTGAAAGTGGGGCAGAAAGAAACAATGAGCAGTTCTTC.